The 26 T cell receptor beta chains below were found in one sample sequenced in a study of blood T cell repertoires in COVID-19. Using immunoSEQ multiplex PCR, the repertoire was profiled, and TCRdb retains in-frame clones only, with some absent. The profile shows about 240,000 clones, around four fifths of them singletons. Material: peripheral blood. The source is a woman aged 60-70 years with active or convalescent COVID-19.

This clone occurred once. V usage is TRBV5-1 and J usage is TRBJ2-5, with 7 bases that match TRBD1. Germline V lookup: CDR1 SGHRS, CDR2 YFSETQ. CDR3 size: 15 residues. V gave up 4 bases and J gave up 5 bases; unmatched junction bases: 11. The CDR3 reads CASSLGQHDGETQYF. For the CDR3, the DNA is TGCGCCAGCAGCCTGGGACAGCATGATGGGGAGACCCAGTACTTC. Combining the CDR3 with reference TRBV5-1 and TRBJ2-5 gives the whole variable domain KAGVTQTPRYLIKTRGQQVTLSCSPISGHRSVSWYQQTPGQGLQFLFEYFSETQRNKGNFPGRFSGRQFSNSRSEMNVSTLELGDSALYLCASSLGQHDGETQYFGPGTRLLVL.

The chain couples TRBV15 to TRBJ2-3; perhaps TRBD1 as D (5 bases). Germline loops: CDR1 LNHNV, CDR2 YYDKDF (reference sequence). CDR3 size: 15 residues. Between the trimmed V and J ends, which lost 0 bases and 0 bases, there was a span of 7 bases. As DNA, the CDR3 is TGTGCCACCAGCAGAGAAGGGGTGAGCACAGATACGCAGTATTTT. Residues: CATSREGVSTDTQYF.

The V call is TRBV5-1, the J call TRBJ2-5, with TRBD2 matching 8 bases. With V trimmed by 6 bases and J by 2 bases, 9 bases remained unmatched. Germline lookup yields CDR1 SGHRS and CDR2 YFSETQ. The CDR3 contains 15 residues. The CDR3 region has the DNA TGCGCCAGCACCCCGGGGGGGGGAGAGCAAGAGACCCAGTACTTC. Translating gives CASTPGGGEQETQYF.

This rearrangement joins TRBV24-1 to TRBJ2-5; TRBD1 might be the D (6 bases). This CDR3 region has 16 residues. Germline lookup yields CDR1 KGHDR and CDR2 SFDVKD. Trimming took off 3 bases at V and 3 bases at J, with 16 bases between the two ends. Here the CDR3 reads CATSDPRTVREETQYF. The CDR3 DNA follows: TGTGCCACCAGTGATCCCCGGACAGTTAGAGAAGAGACCCAGTACTTC.

This sequence joins TRBV6-4 and TRBJ1-1, with TRBD1 matching over 8 bases. Germline lookup yields CDR1 MRHNA and CDR2 SNTAGT. The J segment lost 1 base and the V segment lost 6 bases, leaving 4 bases of the junction unmatched. The CDR3 totals 14 residues. The CDR3 here is CASRDQGANTEAFF. CDR3 nucleotides: TGTGCCAGCAGAGATCAGGGGGCGAACACTGAAGCTTTCTTT.

The V and J genes are TRBV7-8 and TRBJ1-6; 7 nucleotides match TRBD1. V shed 5 bases and J 7 bases; nucleotides not matched to a gene: 5. CDR3 size: 14 residues. Germline lookup yields CDR1 SGHVS and CDR2 FQNEAQ. The CDR3 DNA follows: TGTGCCAGCAGCCGACAGGGTGGGAATTCACCCCTCCACTTT. It encodes CASSRQGGNSPLHF.

This sequence joins TRBV20-1 and TRBJ2-1; the D gene could be TRBD1 or TRBD2 (5 bases each). V was cut by 3 bases and J by 3 bases, with 9 bases left in between. This CDR3 spans 13 amino acids. CDR1 is DFQATT, CDR2 SNEGSKA, per germline (reference sequence). The CDR3 coding sequence is TGCAGTGCTAGTGAGGGGCTCTACAATGAGCAGTTCTTC. Translated: CSASEGLYNEQFF.

This chain connects TRBV10-3 to TRBJ1-6; 7 nucleotides line up with TRBD1. Trimming took 5 bases from V and 7 from J; bases not matched to a gene: 8. The CDR3 has 15 residues. Germline lookup yields CDR1 ENHRY and CDR2 SYGVKD. CDR3 amino acids: CAISLSTGSNSPLHF. The DNA for the CDR3 is TGTGCCATCAGTCTATCGACAGGGAGCAATTCACCCCTCCACTTT.

This clone was found a few times. This rearrangement joins TRBV3-1 (or the pseudogene TRBV3-2) to TRBJ1-1; D remains ambiguous. Germline CDR1 LGHDT, CDR2 YNNKEL (reference sequence). This CDR3 is built from 13 residues. Trimming took off 4 bases at V and 1 base at J, with 7 bases between the two ends. CDR3 DNA: TGTGCCAGCAGCCCCCTAGGGAACACTGAAGCTTTCTTT. Its protein product is CASSPLGNTEAFF.

The V call is TRBV5-6, the J call TRBJ2-7; 8 nucleotides match TRBD2. Germline trimming cut 4 bases from V and 3 bases from J; bases unmatched to any gene: 12. CDR1 is SGHDT, CDR2 YYEEEE, per germline. The CDR3 has 16 residues. As DNA, the CDR3 is TGTGCCAGCAGCGACTGGCATAGCGGGGTTGGCTACGAGCAGTACGTC. Residues: CASSDWHSGVGYEQYV.

The CDR3 DNA reads as TGTGCCAGCAGCTCGCCGACTAGCCTTAAGCAGTTCTTC. Amino acids: CASSSPTSLKQFF. The genes are TRBV5-4 and TRBJ2-1, with 7 bases aligning to TRBD2. This CDR3 is 13 amino acids long. Germline CDR1 SGHNT, CDR2 YYREEE (reference sequence). The trim removed 3 bases at V and 11 bases at J, leaving 8 bases unmatched.

This clone appeared a few times. The chain employs TRBV2 and TRBJ1-1; D is uncertain. There are 14 residues in the CDR3. Germline values: CDR1 SNHLY, CDR2 FYNNEI. V dropped 4 bases and J dropped 2 bases, with 11 bases sitting between them. DNA of the CDR3: TGTGCCAGCAGTGTCCGGCGGTTTAACACTGAAGCTTTCTTT. As protein: CASSVRRFNTEAFF.

J is TRBJ1-4 and V is TRBV7-9; 8 bases agree with TRBD1. V lost 3 bases and J lost 4; bases outside the gene matches: 1. CDR1 is SEHNR, CDR2 FQNEAQ, per germline (reference sequence). The CDR3 runs 14 residues. The CDR3 region has the DNA TGTGCCAGCAGCTTTGGACAGGGTAATGAAAAACTGTTTTTT. Translated, it gives CASSFGQGNEKLFF.

The chain has TRBV30 and TRBJ1-5; the D is unclear. The CDR3 is made up of 14 amino acids. Germline values: CDR1 GTSNPN, CDR2 SVGIG (reference sequence). Between the trimmed V and J ends, which lost 2 bases and 1 base, there was a span of 9 bases. CDR3 sequence reads: CAWSRVGSNQPQHF. The CDR3 region has the DNA TGTGCCTGGAGTAGAGTCGGGAGCAATCAGCCCCAGCATTTT. Together with reference TRBV30 and TRBJ1-5, the CDR3 gives the full variable domain: SQTIHQWPATLVQPVGSPLSLECTVEGTSNPNLYWYRQAAGRGLQLLFYSVGIGQISSEVPQNLSASRPQDRQFILSSKKLLLSDSGFYLCAWSRVGSNQPQHFGDGTRLSIL.

This clone was seen a single time. The genes are TRBV19 and TRBJ2-2, with 9 bases identical to TRBD1. The germline V gene has CDR1 LNHDA and CDR2 SQIVND (reference sequence). Trimming took 5 bases from V and 1 from J; bases not matched to a gene: 5. The CDR3 sequence is 16 residues long. CDR3 sequence: CASSLGQGMNTGELFF. CDR3 nucleotide sequence: TGTGCCAGTAGTTTGGGACAGGGAATGAACACCGGGGAGCTGTTTTTT.

The V call is TRBV6-2 or TRBV6-3, the J call TRBJ2-2; 7 nucleotides match TRBD2. Germline CDR1 and CDR2: MNHEY and SVGEGT. The CDR3 has 17 amino acids. V shed 4 bases, J shed 2 bases, and the junction held 10 bases outside the gene matches. The CDR3 DNA is TGTGCCAGCAGTTTTGGGGTGAGCGGGATTAACACCGGGGAGCTGTTTTTT. The encoded protein is CASSFGVSGINTGELFF.

CDR3 protein: CASSQVGVVRTEETQYF. DNA of the CDR3: TGCGCCAGCAGCCAAGTGGGGGTTGTGAGGACAGAAGAGACCCAGTACTTC. The V and J genes are TRBV4-1 and TRBJ2-5, with a possible D match to TRBD1 (6 bases). V lost 1 base and J 3 bases, leaving 18 bases between the germline ends. Germline V CDR1 and CDR2: MGHRA, YSYEKL. The CDR3 sequence is 17 residues long.

This chain links TRBV5-1 with TRBJ1-6; TRBD1 aligns across 7 bases. J was trimmed by 6 bases and V by 4 bases; bases with no gene match: 7. Germline loops: CDR1 SGHRS, CDR2 YFSETQ. The CDR3 consists of 15 residues. CDR3 nucleotide sequence: TGCGCCAGCAGCGTAGACAGGGTGGGTAATTCACCCCTCCACTTT. Encoded protein: CASSVDRVGNSPLHF.

The chain joins TRBV6-5 to TRBJ1-2; tentatively, D is TRBD1 (5 bases). V was cut by 6 bases and J by 7 bases, with 15 bases left in between. From germline, CDR1 is MNHEY and CDR2 SVGAGI. The CDR3 sequence is 13 residues long. The CDR3: CASSMGGPIGYTF. The CDR3 DNA follows: TGTGCCAGCAGCATGGGGGGACCCATTGGCTACACCTTC.

This chain joins TRBV7-8 and TRBJ1-4, with 11 bases identical to TRBD1. The germline V gene encodes CDR1 SGHVS and CDR2 FQNEAQ. This CDR3 is 17 amino acids long. Trimming cost V 5 bases and J 6 bases; bases outside gene matches: 11. CDR3 DNA sequence: TGTGCCAGCAGCCCCAGTAGACTGGGACAGGGGGATGAAAAACTGTTTTTT. The encoded protein is CASSPSRLGQGDEKLFF.

The V gene is TRBV11-3, the J gene TRBJ2-2; no clear D. The germline V and J ends were trimmed by 3 bases and 4 bases, with 6 bases remaining between them. Germline lookup yields CDR1 SGHNT and CDR2 YENEEA. This CDR3 spans 13 amino acids. CDR3 amino acids: CASSLMATGELFF. The CDR3 nucleotides read TGTGCCAGCAGCTTGATGGCCACCGGGGAGCTGTTTTTT. Full variable domain (rest looked up from reference TRBV11-3 and TRBJ2-2): EAGVVQSPRYKIIEKKQPVAFWCNPISGHNTLYWYLQNLGQGPELLIRYENEEAVDDSQLPKDRFSAERLKGVDSTLKIQPAELGDSAVYLCASSLMATGELFFGEGSRLTVL.

The rearrangement links TRBV2 to TRBJ1-4; TRBD1 matches at 8 bases. The CDR3 has 16 residues. The germline gives CDR1 SNHLY, CDR2 FYNNEI. Trimming at V came to 5 bases and at J to 7 bases, leaving 12 bases not matched to a gene. The CDR3 DNA reads as TGTGCCAGCAGTCAGAGCTCAGGGGGCGCGGGTGAAAAACTGTTTTTT. This translates into CASSQSSGGAGEKLFF. The full variable domain, in which reference TRBV2 and TRBJ1-4 provide the parts outside the CDR3, is EPEVTQTPSHQVTQMGQEVILRCVPISNHLYFYWYRQILGQKVEFLVSFYNNEISEKSEIFDDQFSVERPDGSNFTLKIRSTKLEDSAMYFCASSQSSGGAGEKLFFGSGTQLSVL.

This chain uses TRBV5-1 with TRBJ2-1, with 9 bases identical to TRBD2. Germline loops: CDR1 SGHRS, CDR2 YFSETQ. The CDR3 has 16 amino acids. V shed 0 bases and J 2 bases; nucleotides not matched to a gene: 3. CDR3 amino acids: CASSLGSSGTYNEQFF. The CDR3, as DNA: TGCGCCAGCAGCTTGGGTTCTAGCGGGACCTACAATGAGCAGTTCTTC.

The genes are TRBV4-2 and TRBJ1-4; D call uncertain. This CDR3 has 16 amino acids. Germline lookup yields CDR1 LGHNA and CDR2 YNFKEQ. Trimming took 5 bases from V and 3 from J, leaving 16 bases between them. CDR3 sequence reads: CASSVSRHSSNEKLFF. CDR3 DNA: TGTGCCAGCAGCGTAAGCCGACACTCGTCTAATGAAAAACTGTTTTTT.

The genes are TRBV6-5 and TRBJ2-5, with D possibly being TRBD2 (5 bases). Trimming took off 5 bases at V and 2 bases at J, with 9 bases between the two ends. The germline V gene has CDR1 MNHEY and CDR2 SVGAGI. The CDR3 consists of 13 residues. The CDR3: CASSPGIQETQYF. The DNA of the CDR3 is TGTGCCAGCAGTCCGGGGATACAAGAGACCCAGTACTTC.

CDR3 in DNA: TGTGCCAGCAGCTCCACGGCAGGGTTCCAAGAGACCCAGTACTTC. Its protein is CASSSTAGFQETQYF. The rearrangement uses TRBV7-9 and TRBJ2-5, with D perhaps matching TRBD1 (5 bases). V gave up 4 bases and J gave up 1 base, with 13 bases separating them. The CDR3 totals 15 residues. The germline gives CDR1 SEHNR, CDR2 FQNEAQ (reference sequence).